There are many counts of the clone carrying this T cell receptor beta chain. The antigen is not known. The data are from a study of blood T cells in healthy people across ages. Findings of the study overall: Older age coincided with a roughly linear decline in TCR beta diversity per million T cells. TCR beta diversity was tightly associated with the proportion of naive T cells. Both naive CD4+ cell counts and diversity were greater in long-lived donors than in aged donors.

A second PCR of about 6 to 12 cycles used a sample-barcoded 5' primer and a J-beta primer mix. A template-switch adaptor containing 12 random nucleotides labeled each cDNA molecule. TCRdb called the 5' RACE reads again in MiXCR, with one record for every CDR3 protein. The sample lists about 970,000 distinct CDR3 sequences; roughly 47% were seen once. The CDR3 sequence is 11 residues long. With 3 bases removed from V and 4 bases from J, the gap between germline ends came to 4 bases. CDR1 and CDR2 from the germline V gene are DFQATT and SNEGSKA (reference sequence). Sample: blood. The gene calls are TRBV20-1 and TRBJ2-1; no reliable D call. The origin of this receptor is a woman aged 55-69 years in good health. The CDR3 spells CSASGYNEQFF. CDR3 in DNA: TGCAGTGCTAGCGGTTACAATGAGCAGTTCTTC.